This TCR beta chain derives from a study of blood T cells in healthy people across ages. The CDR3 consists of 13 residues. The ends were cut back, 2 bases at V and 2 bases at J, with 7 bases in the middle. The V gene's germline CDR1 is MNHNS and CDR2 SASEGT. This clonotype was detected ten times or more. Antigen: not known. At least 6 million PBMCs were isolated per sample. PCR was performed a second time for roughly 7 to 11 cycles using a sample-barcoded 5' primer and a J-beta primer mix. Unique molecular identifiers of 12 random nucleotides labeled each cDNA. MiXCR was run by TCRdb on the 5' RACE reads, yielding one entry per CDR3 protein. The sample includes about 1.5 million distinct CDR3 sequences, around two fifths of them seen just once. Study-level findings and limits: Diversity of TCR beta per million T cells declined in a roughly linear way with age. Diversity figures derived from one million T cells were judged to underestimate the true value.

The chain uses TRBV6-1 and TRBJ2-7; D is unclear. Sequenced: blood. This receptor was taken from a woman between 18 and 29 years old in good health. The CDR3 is CASSEQVTYEQYF. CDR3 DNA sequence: TGTGCCAGCAGTGAACAGGTCACCTACGAGCAGTACTTC.